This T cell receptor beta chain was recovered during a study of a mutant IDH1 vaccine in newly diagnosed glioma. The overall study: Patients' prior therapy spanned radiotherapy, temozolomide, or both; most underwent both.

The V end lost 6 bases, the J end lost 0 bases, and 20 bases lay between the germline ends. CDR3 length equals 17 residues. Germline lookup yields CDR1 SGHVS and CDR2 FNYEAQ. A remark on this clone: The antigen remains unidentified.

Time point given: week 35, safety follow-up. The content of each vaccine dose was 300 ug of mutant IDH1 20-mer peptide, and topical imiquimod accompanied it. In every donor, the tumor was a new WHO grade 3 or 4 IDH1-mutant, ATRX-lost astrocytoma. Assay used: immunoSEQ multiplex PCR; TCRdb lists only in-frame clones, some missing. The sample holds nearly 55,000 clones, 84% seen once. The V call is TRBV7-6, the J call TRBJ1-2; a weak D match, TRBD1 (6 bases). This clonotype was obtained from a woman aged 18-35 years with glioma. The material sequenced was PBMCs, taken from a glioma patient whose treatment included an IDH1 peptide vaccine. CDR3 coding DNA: TGTGCCAGCAGGTCCCGACCTGGGGGCACAGCTAACTATGGCTACACCTTC. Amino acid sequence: CASRSRPGGTANYGYTF.